These T cell receptor beta chains were read from a single sample in a study of cytomegalovirus exposure and HLA in healthy donors. Method: immunoSEQ multiplex PCR; TCRdb's copy keeps in-frame clones and lacks some. The table lists around 190,000 clones, roughly 77% of them singletons. The sample comprised PBMCs. The receptors were sampled from a woman aged 45 to 65 in good health and CMV-seronegative. CDR3s include the opening cysteine and the closing phenylalanine or tryptophan. Each record gives: clone size, V gene, J gene, CDR3 protein. Size tells how often a clone was seen (once, few, many) or the class of an expanded clone, and some rows leave it out.

>.|TRBV7-9|TRBJ1-1
CASSLGQWNTEAFF
>.|TRBV7-9|TRBJ2-1
CASISGAGWNEQFF
>.|TRBV6-6|TRBJ2-1
CASSYGVTGDEQFF
>.|TRBV10-3|TRBJ2-7
CAISESWVAGGDEQYF
>once|TRBV7-2|TRBJ1-2
CASSTHPPLGRGYTF
>.|TRBV10-3|TRBJ1-5
CAISEQGALSNQPQHF
>.|TRBV4-3|TRBJ2-3
CASSHGGLAGGDTQYF
>.|TRBV7-2|TRBJ2-6
CASGSRAGANVLTF
>.|TRBV5-1|TRBJ2-7
CASSWGLAGSYEQYF
>few|TRBV9|TRBJ2-3
CASSVGQGGDTQYF
>once|TRBV6-4|TRBJ2-1
CASSESGGRHNEQFF
>.|TRBV6-5|TRBJ2-1
CASSYSGTGRDNEQFF
>.|TRBV6-5|TRBJ1-2
CASNQLGVNYGYTF
>.|TRBV6-5|TRBJ2-7
CASSFRQGARYEQYF
>.|TRBV5-6|TRBJ1-1
CASTSLGANTEAFF
>once|TRBV10-3|TRBJ2-5
CAISEQRETQYF
>once|TRBV28|TRBJ1-2
CASSETGPRAYGYTF
>once|TRBV7-9|TRBJ2-7
CASSSDRGEQYF
>.|TRBV7-2|TRBJ1-2
CASSSSPLQGTPLLYGYTF
>.|TRBV5-1|TRBJ2-7
CASSLAGGASSYEQYF
>.|TRBV28|TRBJ2-5
CASGSGLAETQYF
>.|TRBV29-1|TRBJ2-7
CSGTGDHEQYF
>.|TRBV28|TRBJ1-2
CASSLRLHYGYTF
>.|TRBV5-1|TRBJ2-1
CASSSTSGSPYNEQFF
>.|TRBV21-1|TRBJ2-5
CASSKRGNNQETQYF